The rows below give T cell receptor beta chains drawn from one sample of a study of beta chain features in type 1 diabetes. Measured with immunoSEQ multiplex PCR; TCRdb has only the in-frame clones, and not every one. The sample has a few hundred thousand clones, 11% to 15% seen once. The sample taken for sequencing was central memory CD4+ T cells from blood. Every receptor here comes from a man aged 30-40 years in good health. CDR3s include the opening cysteine and the closing phenylalanine or tryptophan. D genes are given only for firm matches. Only some rows state a clone size, as once, few, many or a class for expanded clones.

NA | TRBJ1-4 | TRBV7-8 | many | TGTGCCATCAGCGGTGGGCCAAATGAAAAACTGTTTTTT | CAISGGPNEKLFF
TRBD1 | TRBJ1-2 | TRBV27 | few | TGTGCCAGCAGGCCACCGGGACAGCTAGGCTACACCTTC | CASRPPGQLGYTF
NA | TRBJ1-2 | TRBV19 | few | TGTGCCAGTAGTCCCCGGAGGAGCACCGTGGACTCAGCTAACTATGGCTACACCTTC | CASSPRRSTVDSANYGYTF
NA | TRBJ2-5 | TRBV7-2 | few | TGTGCCAGCAGCTTAGGGGGGGCCAGAAGAGAGACCCAGTACTTC | CASSLGGARRETQYF
NA | TRBJ2-2 | TRBV5-5 | NA | TGTGCCAGCAGCCTCCCGGGGACCGGGGAGCTGTTTTTT | CASSLPGTGELFF
NA | TRBJ2-1 | TRBV9 | NA | TGTGCCAGCAGCGTAAATTCGGGGAGCTCCTACAATGAGCAGTTCTTC | CASSVNSGSSYNEQFF
NA | TRBJ2-3 | TRBV5-1 | few | TGCGCCAGCAGCTTGGCTGGCACAGATACGCAGTATTTT | CASSLAGTDTQYF
TRBD1 | TRBJ1-1 | TRBV9 | few | TGTGCCAGCAGCCGCCAGCCGGGACAGGGTGTAGGCCGCGACACTGAAGCTTTCTTT | CASSRQPGQGVGRDTEAFF
NA | TRBJ2-4 | TRBV5-1 | many | TGCGCCAGCAGCTTGATGGCCGACCGAGCCAAAAACATTCAGTACTTC | CASSLMADRAKNIQYF
NA | TRBJ2-6 | TRBV5-6 | NA | TGTGCCAGCAGCTTGGAGGTAGCAGGGGCCAACGTCCTGACTTTC | CASSLEVAGANVLTF
NA | TRBJ2-3 | TRBV27 | NA | TGTGCCAGCAGTGTCAGCGGACGCACAGATACGCAGTATTTT | CASSVSGRTDTQYF
NA | TRBJ2-3 | TRBV9 | NA | TGTGCCAGCAGCGTAGAGCCGATCACAGATACGCAGTATTTT | CASSVEPITDTQYF
NA | TRBJ1-2 | TRBV2 | many | TGTGCCAGCAGTTTGGACATGCGCTACACCTTC | CASSLDMRYTF
NA | TRBJ2-2 | TRBV10-2 | few | TGCGCCAGCAGTGCGACTGCAGGGCTCCGGGAGCTGTTTTTT | CASSATAGLRELFF
NA | TRBJ2-2 | TRBV4-3 | NA | TGCGCCAGCAGCCAAGAGACGGCGGGGGAGCTGTTTTTT | CASSQETAGELFF
NA | TRBJ2-3 | TRBV7-2 | few | TGTGCCAGCAGCTCCGCCCCCCCTTCGTATTTT | CASSSAPPSYF
NA | TRBJ1-1 | TRBV19 | NA | TGTGCCAGTAGTCCCCAGGGAATTGGGAACACTGAAGCTTTCTTT | CASSPQGIGNTEAFF
TRBD2 | TRBJ2-3 | TRBV9 | few | TGTGCCAGCAGTGCTACTAGCGGGAGGGTTGGTCGAGATACGCAGTATTTT | CASSATSGRVGRDTQYF
NA | TRBJ1-2 | TRBV11-3 | few | TGTGCCAGCAGCTTAGGTTTGGGGGCGAGTGGCTACACCTTC | CASSLGLGASGYTF
NA | TRBJ2-5 | TRBV21-1 | few | TGTGCCAGCAGCAAAGATAACCTAGGGACCCAGTACTTC | CASSKDNLGTQYF
NA | TRBJ2-5 | TRBV4-3 | NA | TGCGCCAGCAGCCAAGATAGGGCCACGGTGGAGACCCAGTACTTC | CASSQDRATVETQYF
NA | TRBJ2-1 | TRBV7-9 | NA | TGTGCCAGCAGCTTAGGGGGGGACCGTTACAATGAGCAGTTCTTC | CASSLGGDRYNEQFF
TRBD2 | TRBJ2-2 | TRBV5-6 | few | TGTGCCAGCAGCCCCCTCTTCGGGAGCGGGGGGAACACCGGGGAGCTGTTTTTT | CASSPLFGSGGNTGELFF
NA | TRBJ2-5 | TRBV15 | NA | TGTGCCACCAGCAGTTGGGCGGGGGCCTTCCAAGAGACCCAGTACTTC | CATSSWAGAFQETQYF